This TCR beta chain was sequenced during a study of vaccination effects on CD4 cells after COVID-19. The V gene end was trimmed by 0 bases and the J gene end by 2 bases; junction bases not matched to a gene: 4. The CDR3 covers 16 residues. Germline-derived CDR1 and CDR2 are MNHEY and SVGEGT. For this clone: Its target is unknown.

ViraFEST used viral peptide pools to expand antigen-specific CD4+ T cells before sequencing. Following 10 days of culture, CD4+ T cells were isolated. Nucleocapsid antibody tests were negative, and the vaccine recipients had no prior SARS-CoV-2 infection. For each well, 1.9 million or so PBMC were cultured with about 10 IU/ml IL-2 and 9 to 10 ug/ml peptides. Profiling relied on immunoSEQ multiplex PCR, and the TCRdb table lists in-frame clones only, not all of them. Of around 55,000 clones in the sample, under 75% were seen once. Points from the study as a whole: The study found marked clonal contraction of infection- and vaccine-induced clones late after vaccination. Convalescent patients in the study were few, and early post-infection timepoints were absent.

The starting material was CD4+ T cells from PBMCs cultured with SARS-CoV-2 spike peptides, obtained before COVID-19 vaccination. The V and J genes are TRBV6-2 or TRBV6-3 and TRBJ2-1; 7 positions agree with TRBD1. The sequence derives from a human donor who received a COVID-19 vaccine. The CDR3 protein is CASSYSRDRAYNEQFF. CDR3 bases: TGTGCCAGCAGTTACTCTAGGGACAGAGCCTACAATGAGCAGTTCTTC.